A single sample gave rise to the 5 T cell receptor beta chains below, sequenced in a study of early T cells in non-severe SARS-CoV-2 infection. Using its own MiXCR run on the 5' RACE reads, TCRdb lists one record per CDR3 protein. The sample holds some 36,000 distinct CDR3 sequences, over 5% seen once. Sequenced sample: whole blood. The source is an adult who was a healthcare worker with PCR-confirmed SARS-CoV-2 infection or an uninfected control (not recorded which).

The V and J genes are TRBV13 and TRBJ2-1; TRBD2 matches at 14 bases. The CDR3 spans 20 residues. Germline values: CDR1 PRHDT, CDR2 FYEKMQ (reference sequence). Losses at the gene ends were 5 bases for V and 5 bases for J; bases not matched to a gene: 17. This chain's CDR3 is CASSLPQGTSGRSRNNEQFF. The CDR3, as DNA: TGTGCCAGCAGCCTTCCGCAGGGGACTAGCGGGAGATCCAGGAACAATGAGCAGTTCTTC.

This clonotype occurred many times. The DNA for the CDR3 is TGTGCCAGCAGGAAGATGGGACAGGAATTGTGGAATGAGCAGTTCTTC. Its protein is CASRKMGQELWNEQFF. The chain employs TRBV5-6 and TRBJ2-1; 8 nucleotides align to TRBD1. The CDR3 is made up of 16 amino acids. V gave up 5 bases and J gave up 7 bases; unmatched junction bases: 14. Germline V gives CDR1 SGHDT, CDR2 YYEEEE.

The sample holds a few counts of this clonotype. The DNA of the CDR3 is TGTGCCAGCAGCTTAAAGCGGGAGGGCCCTAACACCGGGGAGCTGTTTTTT. This gives the protein CASSLKREGPNTGELFF. The chain has TRBV7-9 and TRBJ2-2; 10 nucleotides align to TRBD2. The germline V gene has CDR1 SEHNR and CDR2 FQNEAQ (reference sequence). J gave up 2 bases and V 2 bases, and 5 bases lay outside the gene matches. The CDR3 covers 17 residues.

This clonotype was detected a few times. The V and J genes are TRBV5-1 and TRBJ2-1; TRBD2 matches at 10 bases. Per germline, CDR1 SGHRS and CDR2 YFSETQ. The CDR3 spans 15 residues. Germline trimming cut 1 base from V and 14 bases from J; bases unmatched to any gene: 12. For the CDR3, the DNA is TGCGCCAGCAGCTTGATAGGAGGAGCGGGAGGGCTCAAGTTCTTC. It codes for CASSLIGGAGGLKFF.

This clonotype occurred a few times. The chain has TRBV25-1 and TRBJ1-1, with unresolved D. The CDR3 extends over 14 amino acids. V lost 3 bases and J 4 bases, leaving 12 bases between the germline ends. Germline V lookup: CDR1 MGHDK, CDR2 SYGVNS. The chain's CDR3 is CASSELLGGTEAFF. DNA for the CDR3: TGTGCCAGCAGTGAGCTCCTGGGTGGCACTGAAGCTTTCTTT.